These T cell receptor beta chains were read from a single sample in a study of vaccination and CD4 T cells after COVID-19. Their antigens are not known. TCRdb ran MiXCR on the PCR reads and lists one entry per CDR3 protein. Of approximately 11,000 distinct CDR3 sequences listed, around 30% are singletons. What was sequenced was cultured CD4+ T cells from blood. The source is a human donor with COVID-19. The CDR3 runs from the conserved cysteine through the conserved F or W. D genes are given only for firm matches. Not all rows give a size; the values are once, few, many and, for expanded clones, a class.

J gene	D gene	V gene	clone size	CDR3 protein	CDR3 DNA
TRBJ1-6	TRBD1	TRBV6-1	-	CASSLARTGTTYNSPLHF	TGTGCCAGCAGCCTCGCAAGGACAGGGACCACTTATAATTCACCCCTCCACTTT
TRBJ1-1	-	TRBV18	-	CASSQRLGEAFF	TGTGCCAGCTCCCAAAGGTTGGGTGAAGCTTTCTTT
TRBJ2-3	-	TRBV6-5	few	CASSYLGGPDTQYF	TGTGCCAGCAGTTACTTGGGAGGTCCAGATACGCAGTATTTT
TRBJ2-1	TRBD2	TRBV24-1	-	CAIGAGGSYNEQFF	TGTGCCATCGGAGCGGGGGGTTCCTACAATGAGCAGTTCTTC
TRBJ1-4	TRBD1	TRBV15	-	CATSRDRGTNEKLFF	TGTGCCACCAGCAGGGACAGGGGAACTAATGAAAAACTGTTTTTT
TRBJ1-1	-	TRBV20-1	-	CSASRASNTEAFF	TGCAGTGCAAGCCGGGCCTCGAACACTGAAGCTTTCTTT
TRBJ1-6	-	TRBV25-1	-	CASSGGVSPLHF	TGTGCCAGCAGCGGGGGGGTATCACCCCTCCACTTT
TRBJ2-7	-	TRBV6-5	-	CASSYSRQGGYEQYF	TGTGCCAGCAGTTACTCTAGGCAGGGAGGCTACGAGCAGTACTTC
TRBJ2-6	-	TRBV24-1	-	CATSDSSGANVLTF	TGTGCCACCAGTGACAGCTCTGGGGCCAACGTCCTGACTTTC
TRBJ2-2	-	TRBV4-2	-	CASSQLRDWVTGELFF	TGTGCCAGCAGCCAACTACGGGATTGGGTGACCGGGGAGCTGTTTTTT
TRBJ2-2	-	TRBV7-2	-	CASSNRRGQGGELFF	TGTGCCAGCAGCAACCGCCGGGGGCAAGGCGGGGAGCTGTTTTTT
TRBJ2-3	-	TRBV6-1	-	CASSEAGGPGTDTQYF	TGTGCCAGCAGTGAAGCCGGAGGTCCGGGTACAGATACGCAGTATTTT
TRBJ1-5	-	TRBV5-5	few	CASSLIFEGINQPQHF	TGTGCCAGCAGCTTGATTTTTGAGGGGATCAATCAGCCCCAGCATTTT
TRBJ1-2	-	TRBV2	-	CASSENRDVNYGYTF	TGTGCCAGCAGTGAAAATAGGGACGTCAACTATGGCTACACCTTC
TRBJ1-1	-	TRBV7-2	-	CASSLEFRNTEAFF	TGTGCCAGCAGCTTAGAGTTCCGGAACACTGAAGCTTTCTTT